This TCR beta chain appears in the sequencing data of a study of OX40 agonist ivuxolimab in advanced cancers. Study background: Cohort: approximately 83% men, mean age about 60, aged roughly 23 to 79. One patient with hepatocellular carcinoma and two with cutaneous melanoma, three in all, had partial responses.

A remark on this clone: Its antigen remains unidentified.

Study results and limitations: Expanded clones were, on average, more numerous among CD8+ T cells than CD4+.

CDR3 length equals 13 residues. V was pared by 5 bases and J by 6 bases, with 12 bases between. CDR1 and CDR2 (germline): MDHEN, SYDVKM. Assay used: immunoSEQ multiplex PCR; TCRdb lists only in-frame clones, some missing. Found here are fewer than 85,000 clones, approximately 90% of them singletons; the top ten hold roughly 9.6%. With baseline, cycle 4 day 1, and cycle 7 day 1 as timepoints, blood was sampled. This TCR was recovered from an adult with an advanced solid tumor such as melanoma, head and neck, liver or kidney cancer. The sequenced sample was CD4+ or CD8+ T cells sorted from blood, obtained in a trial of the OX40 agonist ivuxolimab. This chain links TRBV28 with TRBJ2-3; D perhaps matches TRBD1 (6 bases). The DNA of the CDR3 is TGTGCCAGCAGTCTTCCCCAGGGGGATACGCAGTATTTT. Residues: CASSLPQGDTQYF.